The entry below gives a single T cell receptor beta chain sequence along with its context. This entry is derived from a study of shared clonotypes between healthy human individuals. TCRdb's table, derived via immunoSEQ multiplex PCR, lists solely in-frame clones and lacks some. The data contain about 1.5 million clones, about 96% of them singletons. The V end lost 3 bases, the J end lost 3 bases, and 19 bases lay between the germline ends. The CDR3 is 16 amino acids. CDR1 is SGHKS and CDR2 is YYEKEE in the germline V gene (reference sequence). The chain is built from TRBV5-5 and TRBJ2-7; D is perhaps TRBD2 (6 bases). The specimen sequenced was naive CD4+ T cells sorted from blood. Sample subset: CD45RA+ positively selected. The TCR originated in a man in his thirties or forties in good health. The CDR3 coding sequence is TGTGCCAGCAGCTCCGAAGAGCGGGTTCACCTCTACGAGCAGTACTTC. It specifies CASSSEERVHLYEQYF. Using reference TRBV5-5 and TRBJ2-7 for the parts outside the CDR3, the full variable domain is DAGVTQSPTHLIKTRGQQVTLRCSPISGHKSVSWYQQVLGQGPQFIFQYYEKEERGRGNFPDRFSARQFPNYSSELNVNALLLGDSALYLCASSSEERVHLYEQYFGPGTRLTVT.